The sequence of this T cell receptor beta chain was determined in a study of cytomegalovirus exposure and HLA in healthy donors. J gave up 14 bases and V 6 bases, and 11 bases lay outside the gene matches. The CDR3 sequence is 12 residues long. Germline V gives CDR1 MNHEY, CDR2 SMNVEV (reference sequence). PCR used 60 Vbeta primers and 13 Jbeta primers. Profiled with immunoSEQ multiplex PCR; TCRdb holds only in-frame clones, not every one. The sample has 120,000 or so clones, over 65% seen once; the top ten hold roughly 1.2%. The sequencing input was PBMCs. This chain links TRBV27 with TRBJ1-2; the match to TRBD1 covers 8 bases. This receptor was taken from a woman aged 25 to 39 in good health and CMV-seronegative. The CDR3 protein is CASSSGTGMRTF. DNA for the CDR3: TGTGCCAGCAGCTCCGGGACAGGTATGCGAACCTTC.